The rows below give T cell receptor beta chains drawn from one sample of a study of T cell responses to AZD1222 COVID-19 vaccine. Only in-frame clones appear in the TCRdb table, and some are missing; sequencing was by immunoSEQ multiplex PCR. Of about 120,000 clones listed, over 75% are singletons. Sample: peripheral blood, taken on day 0 of AZD1222 vaccination. The receptors come from an adult in good health. CDR3s include the opening cysteine and the closing phenylalanine or tryptophan. A D gene is named only where the DNA matches it firmly. Size tells how often a clone was seen (once, few, many) or the class of an expanded clone, and some rows leave it out.

-,TRBV11-3,TRBJ2-2,-,CASSPLGGTTGELFF,TGTGCCAGCAGCCCGTTAGGGGGAACGACCGGGGAGCTGTTTTTT
TRBD1,TRBV11-2,TRBJ2-2,-,CASSYYAGQEGTGELFF,TGTGCCAGCAGCTACTACGCGGGACAGGAGGGGACCGGGGAGCTGTTTTTT
TRBD1,TRBV18,TRBJ1-1,-,CASSPRTTGQSRREAFF,TGTGCCAGCTCACCACGTACGACAGGGCAAAGTAGGCGCGAAGCTTTCTTT
-,TRBV7-2,TRBJ1-2,-,CASSLAGRGNGYTF,TGTGCCAGCAGCTTAGCCGGCAGGGGTAACGGCTACACCTTC
TRBD1,TRBV9,TRBJ2-1,many,CASSVARDRENEQFF,TGTGCCAGCAGCGTAGCCCGGGACAGGGAAAATGAGCAGTTCTTC
-,TRBV29-1,TRBJ1-1,-,CSVDSNRVTTEAFF,TGCAGCGTTGATAGTAACAGGGTGACCACTGAAGCTTTCTTT
-,TRBV27,TRBJ1-2,-,CASSGNYGYTF,TGTGCCAGCTCGGGTAACTATGGCTACACCTTC
TRBD1,TRBV10-3,TRBJ2-3,-,CAISDLVLQGAGSTDTQYF,TGTGCCATCAGTGACCTAGTACTACAGGGGGCAGGGAGTACAGATACGCAGTATTTT
TRBD1,TRBV30,TRBJ2-2,-,CAWTNRGQDTGELFF,TGTGCCTGGACCAACAGGGGGCAAGACACCGGGGAGCTGTTTTTT
TRBD1,TRBV29-1,TRBJ2-7,once,CSVGQGLYEQYF,TGCAGCGTAGGACAGGGCCTCTACGAGCAGTACTTC
-,TRBV2,TRBJ1-4,-,CASSGGALDEKLFF,TGTGCCAGCAGTGGGGGGGCGCTTGACGAAAAACTGTTTTTT
-,TRBV28,TRBJ1-1,-,CASSLITEAFF,TGTGCCAGCAGCCTGATCACTGAAGCTTTCTTT
TRBD2,TRBV6-5,TRBJ2-3,-,CASWRTSGGTDTQYF,TGTGCCAGCTGGCGGACTAGCGGGGGCACAGATACGCAGTATTTT
-,TRBV19,TRBJ1-5,-,CASSIPRGEGNQPQHF,TGTGCCAGTAGTATCCCCAGGGGAGAGGGCAATCAGCCCCAGCATTTT
-,TRBV7-9,TRBJ1-4,-,CASSPNPYSSNEKLFF,TGTGCCAGCAGCCCTAACCCTTACAGTAGTAATGAAAAACTGTTTTTT
TRBD1,TRBV6-5,TRBJ1-2,-,CASSSRGRHYGYTF,TGTGCCAGCAGTTCAAGGGGGCGTCACTATGGCTACACCTTC
-,TRBV6-4,TRBJ2-3,-,CASSEGKGVAQYF,TGTGCCAGCAGTGAGGGGAAGGGAGTGGCGCAGTATTTT
-,TRBV4-3,TRBJ1-3,-,CASSQEEVTGNTIYF,TGCGCCAGCAGCCAAGAAGAGGTGACGGGAAACACCATATATTTT
TRBD1,TRBV27,TRBJ2-2,-,CASSRTGLNLPAGTGELFF,TGTGCCAGCTCCCGGACAGGGCTGAACTTACCCGCCGGCACCGGGGAGCTGTTTTTT
TRBD2,TRBV19,TRBJ2-1,few,CASTTPSGGTNEQFF,TGTGCCAGTACCACGCCTAGCGGGGGAACGAATGAGCAGTTCTTC
-,TRBV5-1,TRBJ2-5,-,CASSLSPQETQYF,TGCGCCAGCAGCTTGTCCCCGCAAGAGACCCAGTACTTC
-,TRBV5-1,TRBJ2-2,once,CASSWEKGTGELFF,TGCGCCAGCAGCTGGGAAAAAGGCACCGGGGAGCTGTTTTTT
-,TRBV10-3,TRBJ1-1,-,CAIRESRETEAFF,TGTGCCATCAGAGAAAGCAGGGAGACTGAAGCTTTCTTT
-,TRBV7-2,TRBJ1-2,-,CASSLIDRASPNYGYTF,TGTGCCAGCAGCTTAATTGATCGGGCCAGCCCAAACTATGGCTACACCTTC
-,TRBV28,TRBJ2-7,-,CASSLLVDGEQYF,TGTGCCAGCAGTTTACTTGTGGACGGGGAGCAGTACTTC
TRBD1,TRBV6-1,TRBJ2-7,-,CASSELQGATYEQYF,TGTGCCAGCAGTGAATTACAGGGGGCCACCTACGAGCAGTACTTC
-,TRBV2,TRBJ2-7,-,CASIMRGIGYEQYF,TGTGCCAGCATTATGAGGGGAATAGGGTACGAGCAGTACTTC
-,TRBV9,TRBJ2-1,-,CASSRTGRDEQFF,TGTGCCAGCAGTCGGACAGGGAGGGATGAGCAGTTCTTC
-,TRBV18,TRBJ1-1,-,CASSPGSTDLNTEAFF,TGTGCCAGCTCACCAGGTTCCACCGATCTGAACACTGAAGCTTTCTTT
-,TRBV14,TRBJ2-5,-,CASSQDPLVGTQYF,TGTGCCAGCAGCCAAGATCCCCTAGTTGGGACCCAGTACTTC
TRBD2,TRBV18,TRBJ2-6,-,CASSETSGIARAGANVLTF,TGTGCCAGCTCCGAGACTAGCGGGATTGCTCGCGCTGGGGCCAACGTCCTGACTTTC
-,TRBV6-1,TRBJ1-1,-,CASSESYREAFF,TGTGCCAGCAGTGAAAGTTACCGTGAAGCTTTCTTT
-,TRBV7-9,TRBJ1-2,once,CASSLPTVGYGYTF,TGTGCCAGCAGCTTACCGACAGTGGGCTATGGCTACACCTTC
-,TRBV19,TRBJ2-2,-,CASSSPPGSRTTGELFF,TGTGCCAGTAGTAGTCCCCCAGGATCGCGAACCACCGGGGAGCTGTTTTTT
TRBD1,TRBV10-3,TRBJ2-7,-,CAISDSGTGDIYEQYF,TGTGCCATCAGTGATTCCGGGACAGGGGATATCTACGAGCAGTACTTC
TRBD1,TRBV10-3,TRBJ1-5,-,CAIRPDRVGQPQHF,TGTGCCATCAGACCGGACAGGGTAGGGCAGCCCCAGCATTTT
-,TRBV3-1/TRBV3-2,TRBJ1-2,-,CASSQDRGRTF,TGTGCCAGCAGCCAAGACCGAGGTAGGACCTTC
-,TRBV3-1/TRBV3-2,TRBJ2-5,-,CASSQEGGWGQETQYF,TGTGCCAGCAGCCAAGAGGGGGGATGGGGCCAAGAGACCCAGTACTTC